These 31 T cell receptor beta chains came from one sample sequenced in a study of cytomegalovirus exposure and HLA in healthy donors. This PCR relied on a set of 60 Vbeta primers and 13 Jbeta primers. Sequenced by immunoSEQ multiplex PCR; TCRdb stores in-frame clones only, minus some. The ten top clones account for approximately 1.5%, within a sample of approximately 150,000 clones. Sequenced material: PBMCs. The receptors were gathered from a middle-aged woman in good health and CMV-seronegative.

CDR3 residues: CASDTGTYPKEQYV. The CDR3 nucleotides read TGTGCCAGCGACACAGGAACCTATCCTAAGGAGCAGTACGTC. The genes are TRBV6-1 and TRBJ2-7; D is perhaps TRBD1 (5 bases). Germline CDR1 reads MNHNS; CDR2 reads SASEGT. Trimming left V 8 bases short and J 7 bases short, with 21 bases between. This CDR3 spans 14 amino acids.

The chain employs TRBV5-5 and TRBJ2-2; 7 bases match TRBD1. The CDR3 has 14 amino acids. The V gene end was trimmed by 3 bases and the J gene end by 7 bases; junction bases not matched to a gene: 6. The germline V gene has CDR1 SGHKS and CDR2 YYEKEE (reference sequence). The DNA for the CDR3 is TGTGCCAGCAGCTGGGACAGAGCAAGCGGGGAGCTGTTTTTT. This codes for CASSWDRASGELFF.

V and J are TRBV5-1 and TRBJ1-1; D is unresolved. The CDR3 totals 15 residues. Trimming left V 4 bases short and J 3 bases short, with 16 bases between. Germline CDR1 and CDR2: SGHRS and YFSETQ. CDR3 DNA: TGCGCCAGCAGCCTTGCCCCCGGGGTGGACACTGAAGCTTTCTTT. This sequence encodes CASSLAPGVDTEAFF.

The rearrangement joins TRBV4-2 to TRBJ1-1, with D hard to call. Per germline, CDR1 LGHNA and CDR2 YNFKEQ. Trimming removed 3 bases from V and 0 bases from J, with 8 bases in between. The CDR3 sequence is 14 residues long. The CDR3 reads CASSQVTVNTEAFF. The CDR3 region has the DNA TGTGCCAGCAGCCAGGTAACAGTGAACACTGAAGCTTTCTTT.

Here the CDR3 reads CASSGDIGEKLFF. The CDR3 coding sequence is TGTGCCAGCAGTGGGGACATCGGGGAAAAACTGTTTTTT. The gene calls are TRBV6-4 and TRBJ1-4, with a possible D match to TRBD1 (6 bases). This CDR3 contains 13 residues. Looked up from germline, CDR1 is MRHNA and CDR2 is SNTAGT. The V gene lost 4 bases and the J gene lost 8 bases, with 11 bases spanning the gap.

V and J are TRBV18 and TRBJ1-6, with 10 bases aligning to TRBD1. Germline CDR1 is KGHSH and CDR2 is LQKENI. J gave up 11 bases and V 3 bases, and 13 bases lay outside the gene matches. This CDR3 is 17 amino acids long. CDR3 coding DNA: TGTGCCAGCTCACCTAAAACCCCGGGACAGGGGTTTGCACCCCTCCACTTT. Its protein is CASSPKTPGQGFAPLHF.

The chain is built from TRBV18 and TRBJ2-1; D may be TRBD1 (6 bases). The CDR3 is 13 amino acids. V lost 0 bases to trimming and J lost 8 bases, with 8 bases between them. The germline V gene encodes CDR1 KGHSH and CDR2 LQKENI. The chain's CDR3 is CASSPPRGDEQFF. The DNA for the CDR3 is TGTGCCAGCTCACCACCCAGGGGCGATGAGCAGTTCTTC. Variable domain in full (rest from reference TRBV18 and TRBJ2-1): NAGVMQNPRHLVRRRGQEARLRCSPMKGHSHVYWYRQLPEEGLKFMVYLQKENIIDESGMPKERFSAEFPKEGPSILRIQQVVRGDSAAYFCASSPPRGDEQFFGPGTRLTVL.

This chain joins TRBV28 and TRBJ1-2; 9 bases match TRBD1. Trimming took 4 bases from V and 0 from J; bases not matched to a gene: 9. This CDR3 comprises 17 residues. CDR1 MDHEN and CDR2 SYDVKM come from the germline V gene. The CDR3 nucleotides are TGTGCCAGCAGTTCTGGGGGACAGGGCAGGTCTAACTATGGCTACACCTTC. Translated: CASSSGGQGRSNYGYTF.

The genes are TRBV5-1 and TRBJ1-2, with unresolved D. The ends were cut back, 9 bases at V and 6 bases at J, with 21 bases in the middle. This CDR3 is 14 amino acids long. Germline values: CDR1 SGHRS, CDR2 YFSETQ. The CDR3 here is CATVLDDPLDGYTF. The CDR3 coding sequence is TGCGCCACCGTGCTAGACGACCCGCTGGATGGCTACACCTTC.

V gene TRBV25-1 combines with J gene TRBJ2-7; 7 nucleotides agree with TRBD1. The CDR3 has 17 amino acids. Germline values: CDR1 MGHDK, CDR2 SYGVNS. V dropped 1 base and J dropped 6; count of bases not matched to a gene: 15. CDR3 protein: CASSECQGTVLFGEQYV. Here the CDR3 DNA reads TGTGCCAGCAGTGAATGCCAAGGGACAGTGCTATTCGGCGAGCAGTACGTC.

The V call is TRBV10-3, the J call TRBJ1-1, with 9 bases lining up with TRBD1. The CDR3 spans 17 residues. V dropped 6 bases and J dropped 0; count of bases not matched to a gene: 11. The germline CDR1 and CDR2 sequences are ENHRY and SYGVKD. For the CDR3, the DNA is TGTGCCATCAGGGGACAGGGCAGGCCCTTCATGAACACTGAAGCTTTCTTT. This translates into CAIRGQGRPFMNTEAFF.

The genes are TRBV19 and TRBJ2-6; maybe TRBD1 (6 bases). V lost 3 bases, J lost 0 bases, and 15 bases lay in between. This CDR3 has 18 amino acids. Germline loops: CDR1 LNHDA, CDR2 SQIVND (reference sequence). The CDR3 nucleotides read TGTGCCAGTAGTATGGACAGTCCTAGACTCTCTGGGGCCAACGTCCTGACTTTC. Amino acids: CASSMDSPRLSGANVLTF.

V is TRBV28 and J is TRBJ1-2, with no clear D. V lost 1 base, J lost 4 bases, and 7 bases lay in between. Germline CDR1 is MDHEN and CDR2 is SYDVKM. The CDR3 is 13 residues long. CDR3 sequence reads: CASSLSAGYGYTF. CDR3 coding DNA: TGTGCCAGCAGTTTATCCGCCGGCTATGGCTACACCTTC.

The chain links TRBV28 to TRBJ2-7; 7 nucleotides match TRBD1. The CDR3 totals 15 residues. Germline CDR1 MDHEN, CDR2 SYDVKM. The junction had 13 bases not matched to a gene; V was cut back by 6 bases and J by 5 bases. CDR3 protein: CASSWRQGKGDEQYV. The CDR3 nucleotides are TGTGCCAGCAGCTGGCGACAGGGAAAAGGGGACGAGCAGTACGTC.

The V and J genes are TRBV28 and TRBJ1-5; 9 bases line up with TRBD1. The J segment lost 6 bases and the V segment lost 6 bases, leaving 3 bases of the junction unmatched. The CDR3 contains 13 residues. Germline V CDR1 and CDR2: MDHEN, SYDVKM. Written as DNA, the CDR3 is TGTGCCAGCAGGGGACAGGGTAGTCAGCCCCAGCATTTT. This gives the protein CASRGQGSQPQHF.

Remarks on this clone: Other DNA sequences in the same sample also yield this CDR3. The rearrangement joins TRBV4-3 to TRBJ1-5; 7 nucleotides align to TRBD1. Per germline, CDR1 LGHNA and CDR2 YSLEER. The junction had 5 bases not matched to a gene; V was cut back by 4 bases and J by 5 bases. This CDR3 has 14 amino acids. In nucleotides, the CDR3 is TGCGCCAGCAGCCTCACAGGGGCGGATCAGCCCCAGCATTTT. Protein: CASSLTGADQPQHF.

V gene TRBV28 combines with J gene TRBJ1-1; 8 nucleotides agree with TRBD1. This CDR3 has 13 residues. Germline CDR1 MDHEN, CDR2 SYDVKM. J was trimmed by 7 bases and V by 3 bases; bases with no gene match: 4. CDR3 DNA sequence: TGTGCCAGCAGTTTTGGGACAGGCATTGAAGCTTTCTTT. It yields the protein CASSFGTGIEAFF.

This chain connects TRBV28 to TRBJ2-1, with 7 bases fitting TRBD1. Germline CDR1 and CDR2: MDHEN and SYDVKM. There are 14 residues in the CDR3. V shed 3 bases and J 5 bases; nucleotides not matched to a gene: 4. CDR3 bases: TGTGCCAGCAGTTTCCGGGACAGAAACAATGAGCAGTTCTTC. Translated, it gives CASSFRDRNNEQFF.

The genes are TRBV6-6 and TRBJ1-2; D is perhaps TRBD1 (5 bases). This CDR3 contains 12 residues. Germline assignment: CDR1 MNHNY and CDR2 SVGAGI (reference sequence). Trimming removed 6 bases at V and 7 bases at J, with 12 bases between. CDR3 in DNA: TGTGCCAGCAGCCACCGGGGGGGTGGCTACACCTTC. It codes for CASSHRGGGYTF.

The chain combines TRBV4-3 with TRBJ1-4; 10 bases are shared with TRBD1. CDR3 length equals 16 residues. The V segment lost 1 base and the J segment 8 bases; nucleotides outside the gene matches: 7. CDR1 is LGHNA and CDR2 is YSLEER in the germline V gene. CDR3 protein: CASSQGTGGGAEKLFF. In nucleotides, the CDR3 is TGCGCCAGCAGCCAAGGGACAGGGGGTGGTGCAGAAAAACTGTTTTTT.

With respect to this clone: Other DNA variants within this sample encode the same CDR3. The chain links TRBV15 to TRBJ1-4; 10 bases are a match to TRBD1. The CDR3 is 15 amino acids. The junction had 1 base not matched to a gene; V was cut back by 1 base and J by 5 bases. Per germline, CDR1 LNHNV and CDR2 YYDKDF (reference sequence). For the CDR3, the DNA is TGTGCCACCAGCAGAGGGGGACAGGGGAATGAAAAACTGTTTTTT. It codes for CATSRGGQGNEKLFF.

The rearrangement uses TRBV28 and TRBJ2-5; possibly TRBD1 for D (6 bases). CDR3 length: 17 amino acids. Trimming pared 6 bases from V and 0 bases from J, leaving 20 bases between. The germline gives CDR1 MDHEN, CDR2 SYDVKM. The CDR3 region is CASSRPRDNYYQETQYF. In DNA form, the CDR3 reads TGTGCCAGCAGCCGCCCCCGGGACAACTACTACCAAGAGACCCAGTACTTC.

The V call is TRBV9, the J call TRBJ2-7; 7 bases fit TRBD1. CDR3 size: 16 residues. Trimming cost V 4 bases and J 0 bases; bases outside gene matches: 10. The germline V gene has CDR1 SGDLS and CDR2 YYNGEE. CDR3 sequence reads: CASSPTGITSSYEQYV. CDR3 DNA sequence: TGTGCCAGCAGCCCGACAGGGATTACAAGCTCCTACGAGCAGTACGTC.

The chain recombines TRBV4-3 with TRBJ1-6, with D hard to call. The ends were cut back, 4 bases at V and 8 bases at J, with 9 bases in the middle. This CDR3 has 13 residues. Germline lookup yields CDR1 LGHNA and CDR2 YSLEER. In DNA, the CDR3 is TGCGCCAGCAGCCGATCAGAGGATTCACCCCTCCACTTT. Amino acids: CASSRSEDSPLHF.

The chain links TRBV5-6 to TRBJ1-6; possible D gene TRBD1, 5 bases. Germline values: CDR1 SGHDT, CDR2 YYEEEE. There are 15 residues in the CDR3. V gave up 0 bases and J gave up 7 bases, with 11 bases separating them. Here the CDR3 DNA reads TGTGCCAGCAGCTTGGCCTGGGGGGGGAATTCACCCCTCCACTTT. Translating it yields CASSLAWGGNSPLHF.

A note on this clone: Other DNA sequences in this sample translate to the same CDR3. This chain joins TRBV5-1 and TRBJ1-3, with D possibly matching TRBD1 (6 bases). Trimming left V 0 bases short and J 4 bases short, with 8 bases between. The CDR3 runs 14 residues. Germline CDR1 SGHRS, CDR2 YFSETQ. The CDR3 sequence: CASSLGGQGNTIYF. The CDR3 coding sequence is TGCGCCAGCAGCTTGGGGGGGCAAGGAAACACCATATATTTT.

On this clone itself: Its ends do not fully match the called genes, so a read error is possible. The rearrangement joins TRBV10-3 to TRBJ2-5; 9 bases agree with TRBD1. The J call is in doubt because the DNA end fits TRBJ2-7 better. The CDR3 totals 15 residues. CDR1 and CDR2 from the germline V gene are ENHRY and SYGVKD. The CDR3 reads CASSYGGQGNYEQYF. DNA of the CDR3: TGTGCCAGCAGTTACGGAGGACAGGGGAACTACGAGCAGTACTTC.

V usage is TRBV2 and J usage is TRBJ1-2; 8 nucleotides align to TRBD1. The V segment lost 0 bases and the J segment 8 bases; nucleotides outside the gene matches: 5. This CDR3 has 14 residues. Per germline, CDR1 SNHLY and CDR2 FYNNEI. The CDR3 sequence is CASSEASGGRGYTF. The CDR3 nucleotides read TGTGCCAGCAGTGAAGCCTCAGGGGGCAGGGGCTACACCTTC.

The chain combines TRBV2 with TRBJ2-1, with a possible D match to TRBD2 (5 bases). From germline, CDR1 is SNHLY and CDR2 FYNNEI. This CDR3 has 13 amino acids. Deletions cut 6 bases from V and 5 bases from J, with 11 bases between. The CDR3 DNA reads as TGTGCCAGCAGAAAGACTACCAACAATGAGCAGTTCTTC. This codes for CASRKTTNNEQFF.

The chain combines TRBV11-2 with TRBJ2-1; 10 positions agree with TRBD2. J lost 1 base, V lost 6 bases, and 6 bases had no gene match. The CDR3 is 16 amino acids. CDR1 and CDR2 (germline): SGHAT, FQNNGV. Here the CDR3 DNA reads TGTGCCAGCAGGCTAGCGGGGGCCAGGTCCTACAATGAGCAGTTCTTC. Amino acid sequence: CASRLAGARSYNEQFF.

CDR3: CSVQAGASQPQHF. CDR3 coding DNA: TGCAGCGTTCAAGCAGGGGCTAGTCAGCCCCAGCATTTT. V and J are TRBV29-1 and TRBJ1-5; D perhaps matches TRBD1 (6 bases). V lost 5 bases and J 6 bases, leaving 14 bases between the germline ends. In germline, CDR1 is SQVTM, CDR2 ANQGSEA. There are 13 residues in the CDR3.